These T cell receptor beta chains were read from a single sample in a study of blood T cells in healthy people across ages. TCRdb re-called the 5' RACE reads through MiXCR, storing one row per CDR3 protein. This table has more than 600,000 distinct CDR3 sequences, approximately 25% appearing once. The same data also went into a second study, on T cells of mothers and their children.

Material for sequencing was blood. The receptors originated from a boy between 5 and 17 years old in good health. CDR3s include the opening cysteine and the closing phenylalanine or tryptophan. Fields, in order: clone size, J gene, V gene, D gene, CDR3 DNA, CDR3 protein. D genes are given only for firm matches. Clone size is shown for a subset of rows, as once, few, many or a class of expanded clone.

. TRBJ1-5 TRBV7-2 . TGTGCCAGCAGCCAAGCGGGGTGGAGCAATCAGCCCCAGCATTTT CASSQAGWSNQPQHF
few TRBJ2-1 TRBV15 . TGTGCCACCAGCAGAGATGTCTTGAGCGACCGCTCCTACAATGAGCAGTTCTTC CATSRDVLSDRSYNEQFF
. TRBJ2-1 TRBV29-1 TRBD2 TGCAGCGTTGAACAGGGACTAGCGGGAGGGAATGAGCAGTTCTTC CSVEQGLAGGNEQFF
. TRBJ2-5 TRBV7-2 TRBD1 TGTGCCAGCAGCTTATGGGACAGCGAACAAGAGACCCAGTACTTC CASSLWDSEQETQYF
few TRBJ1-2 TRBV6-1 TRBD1 TGTGCCAGCACGAGCGAAAGACAGGGCGAAGGCTACACCTTC CASTSERQGEGYTF
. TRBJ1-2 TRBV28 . TGTGCCAGCAGTCCCTCAGGACAGTTCGCGATAAACTATGGCTACACCTTC CASSPSGQFAINYGYTF
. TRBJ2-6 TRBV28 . TGTGCCAGCAGCTGGGGGGGGCCAGGGGCCAACGTCCTGACTTTC CASSWGGPGANVLTF
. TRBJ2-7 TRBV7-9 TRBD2 TGTGCCACCCCGGGAGGTTACCAATCCTACGAGCAGTACTTC CATPGGYQSYEQYF
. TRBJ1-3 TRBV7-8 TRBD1 TGTGCCAGCAGCTTAGGACAGGGGGCTTACTCTGGAAACACCATATATTTT CASSLGQGAYSGNTIYF
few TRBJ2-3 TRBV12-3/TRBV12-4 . TGTGCCAGCAGTCTAACAGGAGGTGGGTCCACAGATACGCAGTATTTT CASSLTGGGSTDTQYF
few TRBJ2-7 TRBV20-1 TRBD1 TGCAGTGCTAAACAAACAGGGGGCTACGAGCAGTACTTC CSAKQTGGYEQYF
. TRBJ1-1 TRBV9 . TGTGCCAGCAGCGTAGTTGAGGGGAGGGCTTTCTTT CASSVVEGRAFF
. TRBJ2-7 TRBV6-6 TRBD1 TGTGCCAGCAGTCCCCAGGACAGGGTGGGCGAGCAGTACTTC CASSPQDRVGEQYF
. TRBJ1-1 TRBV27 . TGTGCCAGCAGTTCATACTACGACCATGATATGAACACTGAAGCTTTCTTT CASSSYYDHDMNTEAFF
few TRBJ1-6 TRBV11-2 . TGTGCCAGCAGCTTAGACGGGGCAATTAATTCACCCCTCCACTTT CASSLDGAINSPLHF
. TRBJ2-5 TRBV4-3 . TGCGCCAGCAGCCATTTCCCTGGCAGCCAAGAGACCCAGTACTTC CASSHFPGSQETQYF
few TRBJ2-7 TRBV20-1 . TGCAGTGCTAGACCCCCGACAGGCTTCTACGAGCAGTACTTC CSARPPTGFYEQYF
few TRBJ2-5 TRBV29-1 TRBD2 TGCAGCGTTAGCGGGAGGGCCGTGGAGACCCAGTACTTC CSVSGRAVETQYF
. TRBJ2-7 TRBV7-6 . TGTGCCAGCAGCTCCCCTAGGGGGGCGGGGGTTTACGAGCAGTACTTC CASSSPRGAGVYEQYF
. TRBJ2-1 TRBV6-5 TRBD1 TGTGCCAGCAGTTACTCGATAGGACAGGGGGAGGATGAGCAGTTCTTC CASSYSIGQGEDEQFF
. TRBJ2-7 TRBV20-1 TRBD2 TGCAGTCCTGGGACTAGCGGGGTCTACGAGCAGTACTTC CSPGTSGVYEQYF
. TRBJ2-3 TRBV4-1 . TGCGCCAGCAGCCTGGGACGGCTTGGGACAGATACGCAGTATTTT CASSLGRLGTDTQYF
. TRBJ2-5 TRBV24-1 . TGTGCCACCAGTAAGGGCTTGGAAGGAGAGACCCAGTACTTC CATSKGLEGETQYF
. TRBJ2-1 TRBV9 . TGTGCCAGCAGCGTAAGATCCGGGAGCTCCTACAATGAGCAGTTCTTC CASSVRSGSSYNEQFF
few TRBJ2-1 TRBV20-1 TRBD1 TGCAGTGCTAGACTCCCGGGACAGGGATACAATGAGCAGTTCTTC CSARLPGQGYNEQFF
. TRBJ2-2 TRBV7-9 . TGTGCCAGCAGCGCCCCTGGAGGGACCACCGGGGAGCTGTTTTTT CASSAPGGTTGELFF
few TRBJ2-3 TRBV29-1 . TGCAGCGTTCTCAAGACCGGGATAACTAGCACAGATACGCAGTATTTT CSVLKTGITSTDTQYF
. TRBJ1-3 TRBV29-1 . TGCAGCGTTCGGACACCTGGAAACACCATATATTTT CSVRTPGNTIYF
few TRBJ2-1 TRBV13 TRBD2 TGTGCCAGCAGCGGACGCGGGGGGAATGAGCAGTTCTTC CASSGRGGNEQFF
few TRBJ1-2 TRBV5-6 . TGTGCCAGCAGCTTGTCCAACAGGGCCTATGGCTACACCTTC CASSLSNRAYGYTF
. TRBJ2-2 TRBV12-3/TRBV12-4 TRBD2 TGTGCCAGCACCCCCTCGGGGACTAGCGAAAGACGCGGGGAGCTGTTTTTT CASTPSGTSERRGELFF
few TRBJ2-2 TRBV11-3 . TGTGCCAGCGTCAGGGCTCCGAACACCGGGGAGCTGTTTTTT CASVRAPNTGELFF
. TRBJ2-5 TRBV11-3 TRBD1 TGTGCCAGCAGCGCCCGACAGGGGTCTCAAGAGACCCAGTACTTC CASSARQGSQETQYF
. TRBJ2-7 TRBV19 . TGTGCCAGTAGTAGCCGGAATGGTTACGAGCAGTACTTC CASSSRNGYEQYF
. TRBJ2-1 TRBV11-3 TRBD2 TGTGCCAGCAGCCCACGGGGGCTAGCGGGACTAAGCTCCTACAATGAGCAGCTCTTC CASSPRGLAGLSSYNEQLF
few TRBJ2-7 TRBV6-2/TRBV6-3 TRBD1 TGTGCCAGCAGTGTACAGGGGGCCGAGCAGTACTTC CASSVQGAEQYF
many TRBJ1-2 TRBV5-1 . TGTGCCAGCAGCTTAGCAGGGAGCTATGGCTACACCTTC CASSLAGSYGYTF
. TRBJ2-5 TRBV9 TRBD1 TGTGCCAGCAGCGTAGCTACTGGGGCAGGGGGTTTGGAGACCCAGTACTTC CASSVATGAGGLETQYF
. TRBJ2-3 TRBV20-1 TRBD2 TGCAGTGCTAGTACGCCCTTAGCGGGGAGCACAGATACGCAGTATTTT CSASTPLAGSTDTQYF
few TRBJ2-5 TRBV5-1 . TGCGCCAGCAGCTTGGAAGCCCCATCCTGCCCCGAGACCCAGTACTTC CASSLEAPSCPETQYF
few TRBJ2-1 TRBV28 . TGTGCCAGCAGCCTAGGACTGGGGGGGCAGTTCTTC CASSLGLGGQFF
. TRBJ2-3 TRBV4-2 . TGTGCCAGCAGCTTCCTTCGGGATTCTAGCACAGATACGCAGTATTTT CASSFLRDSSTDTQYF
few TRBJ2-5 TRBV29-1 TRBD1 TGCAGCGTGGGACAGGTTGAGCAACGTTGGACCCAGTACTTC CSVGQVEQRWTQYF
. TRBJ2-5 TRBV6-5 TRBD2 TGTGCCACGGGGACTAGTGGAGAGACCCAGTACTTC CATGTSGETQYF
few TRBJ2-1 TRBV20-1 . TGCAGTGCTAGAGGGAGACAGACCTACAATGAGCAGTTCTTC CSARGRQTYNEQFF
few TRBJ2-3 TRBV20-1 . TGCAGTGCTAGGATCTCGACAGATACGCAGTATTTT CSARISTDTQYF
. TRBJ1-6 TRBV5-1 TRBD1 TGCGCCAGCAGCAATGACAGGGGGGGTTCACCCCTCCACTTT CASSNDRGGSPLHF
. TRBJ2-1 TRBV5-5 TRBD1 TGTGCCAGCAGCCAAGGACAGGCTTTAGCCTACAATGAGCAGTTCTTC CASSQGQALAYNEQFF
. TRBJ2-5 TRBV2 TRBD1 TGTGCCAGCAGTGACAACCATCCCGGGACAGGGGTCGGGGAGACCCAGTACTTC CASSDNHPGTGVGETQYF
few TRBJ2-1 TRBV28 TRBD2 TGTGCCAGCAGTTTCGGGACTAGCGGGATTAATGAGCAGTTCTTC CASSFGTSGINEQFF
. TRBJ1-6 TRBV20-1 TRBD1 TGCAGTGCTAGAGACATGGACAGGGTCGTCGGCTCACCCCTCCACTTT CSARDMDRVVGSPLHF